This TCR beta chain came from a study of T-cell memory formation after mild COVID-19. Study-wide findings and caveats: Contracting CD4+ clones sat mainly in CM and EM; CD8+ in EMRA. Clones that got smaller from day 15 to 85 had even CD4/CD8, while clones growing later tipped toward CD4+.

Points on this clonotype: Antigen: not known.

Germline trimming cut 2 bases from V and 1 base from J; bases unmatched to any gene: 1. From germline, CDR1 is KGHDR and CDR2 SFDVKD. The CDR3 has 15 amino acids. UMIs and sample barcodes were carried by the TCR alpha and TCR beta cDNA libraries that 5'RACE produced using constant-segment primers. TCRdb re-analysed the 5' RACE reads in MiXCR, keeping a single row per CDR3 protein. The sample includes about 190,000 distinct CDR3 sequences, around 20% of them seen just once. The chain recombines TRBV24-1 with TRBJ1-1, with 9 bases fitting TRBD1. Sequencing input: PBMCs or a T cell subset sorted from them (not recorded which). The TCR originated in an adult woman who had mild COVID-19 (a few samples of this study predate the infection). Cell type and time point are not known. The CDR3 is CATSDSQGANTEAFF. The DNA for the CDR3 is TGTGCCACCAGTGATTCACAGGGGGCGAACACTGAAGCTTTCTTT.